These 18 T cell receptor beta chains share one sample of origin, sequenced in a study of T cells in Graves' hyperthyroidism and ophthalmopathy. There were TCR beta CDR3 regions amplified from RNA transcripts. An initial round of RT-PCR targeting the TCR CDR3 relied on the HTBI primer set. MiXCR, applied by TCRdb to the multiplex PCR reads, yields one record per CDR3 protein. The table shows 300,000 to 350,000 distinct CDR3 sequences, with roughly 18% occurring only once. Sequenced material: blood. These receptor sequences come from a woman aged 45-60 years with Graves' hyperthyroidism.

The rearrangement links TRBV7-2 to TRBJ1-1, with a possible D match to TRBD1 (5 bases). The V and J ends lost 5 bases and 6 bases respectively, with 13 bases between them. CDR3 length: 13 amino acids. From germline, CDR1 is SGHTA and CDR2 FQGNSA. The CDR3 protein is CASSRRRGSEAFF. CDR3 coding DNA: TGTGCCAGCAGCCGCCGTCGGGGCTCTGAAGCTTTCTTT.

Points on this clonotype: A clone one base away is much larger, so this may be a read error. V gene TRBV25-1 combines with J gene TRBJ2-7; D assignment may be TRBD1 or TRBD2 (5 bases each). V was trimmed by 5 bases and J by 9 bases, leaving 20 bases between them. In germline, CDR1 is MGHDK, CDR2 SYGVNS. The CDR3 has 14 amino acids. CDR3: CASSPARDPHGQYF. The CDR3 DNA is TGTGCCAGCAGTCCCGCCCGGGACCCCCACGGGCAGTACTTC.

The rearrangement uses TRBV28 and TRBJ1-4; D not resolved. The germline V gene encodes CDR1 MDHEN and CDR2 SYDVKM. V was trimmed by 6 bases and J by 0 bases, leaving 11 bases between them. The CDR3 is made up of 15 amino acids. CDR3: CASSTDMATNEKLFF. The DNA of the CDR3 is TGTGCCAGCAGCACAGACATGGCAACTAATGAAAAACTGTTTTTT.

This clonotype was recorded at least ten times. J is TRBJ2-4 and V is TRBV30; unclear D gene. Germline V CDR1 and CDR2: GTSNPN, SVGIG (reference sequence). Trimming took off 1 base at V and 4 bases at J, with 2 bases between the two ends. The CDR3 has 11 residues. CDR3 nucleotide sequence: TGTGCCTGGAGTGGTAAAAACATTCAGTACTTC. Translated, it gives CAWSGKNIQYF.

This clonotype was seen more than once but under ten times. CDR3 sequence reads: CASSLDGLGNTEAFF. The CDR3 nucleotides read TGCGCCAGCAGCTTGGACGGGTTGGGAAACACTGAAGCTTTCTTT. The J gene is TRBJ1-1, the V gene TRBV5-1; no clear D gene. Looked up from germline, CDR1 is SGHRS and CDR2 is YFSETQ. The V gene lost 0 bases and the J gene lost 2 bases, with 11 bases spanning the gap. The CDR3 is 15 residues long. Looking up the rest from reference TRBV5-1 and TRBJ1-1 gives the full variable domain: KAGVTQTPRYLIKTRGQQVTLSCSPISGHRSVSWYQQTPGQGLQFLFEYFSETQRNKGNFPGRFSGRQFSNSRSEMNVSTLELGDSALYLCASSLDGLGNTEAFFGQGTRLTVV.

To note about this clonotype: No conserved phenylalanine or tryptophan is present at the end of the CDR3, so a read error is the likely explanation. The chain's CDR3 is CASSLLSGGAEAFL. The CDR3 region has the DNA TGTGCCAGCAGCTTATTATCAGGGGGTGCTGAAGCTTTCCTT. The chain joins TRBV7-9 to TRBJ1-1; 7 bases match TRBD1. Germline CDR1 SEHNR, CDR2 FQNEAQ (reference sequence). The ends lost 2 bases at V and 6 bases at J; junction bases unmatched: 6. The CDR3 is 14 amino acids.

The table lists this clonotype with many counts. A read error may produce the germline difference seen at one junction end. The chain couples TRBV30 to TRBJ2-7; 15 bases are a match to TRBD2. The germline gives CDR1 GTSNPN, CDR2 SVGIG (reference sequence). This CDR3 region has 14 residues. DNA of the CDR3: TGTGCTTGGACTAGCGGGAGGGGTACCTACGAGCAGTACTTC. Translation: CAWTSGRGTYEQYF.

As for this clonotype: This may arise from a read error, as a much more abundant clone is one base away. The conserved phenylalanine or tryptophan is not found at the CDR3 terminus, so this likely reflects a read error. J is TRBJ2-5 and V is TRBV6-2 or TRBV6-3, with D possibly TRBD1 on 6 matching bases. The CDR3 is 13 amino acids. CDR1 and CDR2 (germline): MNHEY, SVGEGT. V lost 7 bases to trimming and J lost 6 bases, with 15 bases between them. The CDR3: CASTQGGKKTQYS. CDR3 nucleotide sequence: TGTGCCAGCACACAGGGTGGGAAAAAGACCCAGTACTCC.

Many counts were recorded for this clonotype. The rearrangement joins TRBV6-1 to TRBJ1-2; tentatively, D is TRBD1 (5 bases). V gave up 4 bases and J gave up 6 bases, with 15 bases separating them. This CDR3 has 14 amino acids. CDR1 is MNHNS, CDR2 SASEGT, per germline. The CDR3 DNA reads TGTGCCAGCAGTGCACAGGTGGCAGGTGATGGCTACACCTTC. Translating gives CASSAQVAGDGYTF.

This clonotype was observed a few times. The chain has TRBV3-1 and TRBJ2-1, with TRBD2 matching 12 bases. CDR1 and CDR2 from the germline V gene are LGHDT and YNNKEL (reference sequence). With 6 bases clipped from V and 0 bases from J, the junction kept 6 bases outside the gene matches. The length of the CDR3 is 17 residues. In nucleotides, the CDR3 is TGTGCCAGCAGATCCACTAGCGGGGGGAGCTCCTACAATGAGCAGTTCTTC. Its translation: CASRSTSGGSSYNEQFF.

This chain links TRBV6-1 with TRBJ1-5; 7 bases line up with TRBD1. After removal of 9 bases from V and 0 bases from J, the junction contained 11 bases not matched to a gene. Per the germline V gene, CDR1 is MNHNS and CDR2 is SASEGT. The CDR3 loop spans 16 amino acids. The CDR3 DNA is TGTGCCAGTGACCGGACAGGCGGTTATAGCAATCAGCCCCAGCATTTT. This sequence encodes CASDRTGGYSNQPQHF.

This clonotype has just a few counts. The CDR3 sequence: CSVGLAAQWETQYF. The CDR3 bases are TGCAGCGTTGGACTAGCGGCTCAATGGGAGACCCAGTACTTC. This chain uses TRBV29-1 with TRBJ2-5; 9 bases are a match to TRBD2. This CDR3 region has 14 residues. CDR1 is SQVTM and CDR2 is ANQGSEA in the germline V gene. V lost 4 bases to trimming and J lost 5 bases; unmatched junction nucleotides: 8.

The chain is built from TRBV20-1 and TRBJ1-1, with no clear D. This CDR3 has 13 amino acids. The ends were cut back, 7 bases at V and 1 base at J, with 13 bases in the middle. Germline lookup yields CDR1 DFQATT and CDR2 SNEGSKA (reference sequence). CDR3 sequence: CSGSRLENTEAFF. The DNA for the CDR3 is TGCAGTGGGTCCAGATTAGAGAACACTGAAGCTTTCTTT.

The V and J genes are TRBV19 and TRBJ1-3, with 8 nucleotides matching TRBD1. The CDR3 has 12 amino acids. Per germline, CDR1 LNHDA and CDR2 SQIVND (reference sequence). V shed 7 bases, J shed 7 bases, and the junction held 3 bases outside the gene matches. CDR3 amino acids: CASKDRANTIYF. CDR3 sequence (DNA): TGTGCCAGTAAGGACAGGGCGAACACCATATATTTT. Using reference TRBV19 and TRBJ1-3 for the parts outside the CDR3, the full variable domain is DGGITQSPKYLFRKEGQNVTLSCEQNLNHDAMYWYRQDPGQGLRLIYYSQIVNDFQKGDIAEGYSVSREKKESFPLTVTSAQKNPTAFYLCASKDRANTIYFGEGSWLTVV.

V gene TRBV11-3 combines with J gene TRBJ2-1; D tentatively fits TRBD1 or TRBD2 (5 bases each). The CDR3 has 15 amino acids. The V end lost 1 base, the J end lost 5 bases, and 12 bases lay between the germline ends. From germline, CDR1 is SGHNT and CDR2 YENEEA. CDR3 protein: CASSLGARGDNEQFF. As DNA, the CDR3 is TGTGCCAGCAGCTTAGGGGCTCGGGGCGACAATGAGCAGTTCTTC.

This clonotype has just a few counts. The rearrangement joins TRBV20-1 to TRBJ2-1; TRBD2 aligns across 13 bases. The CDR3 consists of 16 residues. V lost 6 bases and J lost 0; bases outside the gene matches: 5. CDR1 DFQATT and CDR2 SNEGSKA come from the germline V gene (reference sequence). CDR3 nucleotides: TGCAGTGCAAGGACTAGCGGGGGTGTCTCCTACAATGAGCAGTTCTTC. It encodes CSARTSGGVSYNEQFF.

This sequence joins TRBV19 and TRBJ1-5; D may be TRBD1 (5 bases). There are 14 residues in the CDR3. Germline V gene data show CDR1 as LNHDA and CDR2 as SQIVND (reference sequence). V lost 6 bases and J 4 bases, leaving 13 bases between the germline ends. The CDR3 bases are TGTGCCAGTAGACACCGGGGGATAAATCAGCCCCAGCATTTT. It codes for CASRHRGINQPQHF.

This clonotype was observed many times. The chain is built from TRBV7-9 and TRBJ1-5; D gene ambiguous. This CDR3 has 12 amino acids. Trimming cost V 1 base and J 5 bases, with 3 bases left between them. The V gene's germline CDR1 is SEHNR and CDR2 FQNEAQ (reference sequence). The CDR3 nucleotides are TGTGCCAGCAGCTTAGATTATCAGCCCCAGCATTTT. It codes for CASSLDYQPQHF.